This entry is about one T cell receptor (beta chain). This entry comes from a study of radiotherapy plus CTLA-4 blockade in lung cancer. Sequencing used immunoSEQ multiplex PCR; TCRdb keeps in-frame clones, though not all of them. The table records about 51,000 clones, about 76% of them present only once. The germline V and J ends were trimmed by 7 bases and 0 bases, with 21 bases remaining between them. There are 17 residues in the CDR3. Germline V gives CDR1 PRHDT, CDR2 FYEKMQ (reference sequence). Sequenced here: peripheral blood, sampled from a patient treated with radiotherapy plus ipilimumab. V gene TRBV13 combines with J gene TRBJ1-2; no firm D call. This clonotype was sampled from a human donor with non-small cell lung cancer whose response to radiotherapy plus ipilimumab could not be evaluated. CDR3 bases: TGTGCCAGCACTAACTGGGCAGGTGGAAGAGCTAACTATGGCTACACCTTC. Protein sequence: CASTNWAGGRANYGYTF.